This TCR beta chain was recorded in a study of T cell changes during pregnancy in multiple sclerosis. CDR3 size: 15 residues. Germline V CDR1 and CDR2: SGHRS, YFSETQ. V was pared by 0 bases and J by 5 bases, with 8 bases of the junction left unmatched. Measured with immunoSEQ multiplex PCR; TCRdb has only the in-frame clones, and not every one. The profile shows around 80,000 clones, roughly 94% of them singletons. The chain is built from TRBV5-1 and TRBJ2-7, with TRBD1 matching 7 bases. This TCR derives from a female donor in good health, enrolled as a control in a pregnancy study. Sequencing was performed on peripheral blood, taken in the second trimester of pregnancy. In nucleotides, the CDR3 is TGCGCCAGCAGCTTGGGGGCAGGGGGTGCTGACGAGCAGTACTTC. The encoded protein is CASSLGAGGADEQYF. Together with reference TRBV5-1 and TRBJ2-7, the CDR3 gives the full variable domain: KAGVTQTPRYLIKTRGQQVTLSCSPISGHRSVSWYQQTPGQGLQFLFEYFSETQRNKGNFPGRFSGRQFSNSRSEMNVSTLELGDSALYLCASSLGAGGADEQYFGPGTRLTVT.